This T cell receptor (beta chain) was observed in a study of cytomegalovirus exposure and HLA in healthy donors. Comment on this clone: Its antigen is not known.

Trimming took 6 bases from V and 2 from J, leaving 14 bases between them. Germline CDR1 LNHDA, CDR2 SQIVND (reference sequence). This CDR3 is built from 14 residues. The PCR made use of 60 Vbeta and 13 Jbeta primers. Repertoires were generated with immunoSEQ multiplex PCR, while TCRdb's copy carries only in-frame clones and drops some. Of 100,000 to 150,000 clones in the sample, 70% to 85% were seen once. General study findings and limits: Previously analyzed data showed that most TCR beta V segments were productive at a frequency of about 87% or about 30%. In the analysis, some V segments, TRBV6-2 and TRBV6-3 included, were excluded as indistinguishable.

Every donor was a healthy person donating bone marrow. The source is a boy aged 10-17 years in good health and CMV-seronegative. Sequencing was done on a sample of PBMCs. The chain has TRBV19 and TRBJ2-7, with D possibly being TRBD2 (7 bases). This CDR3 reads CASSPKGGTYEQYF. The CDR3 DNA is TGTGCCAGTAGCCCTAAGGGGGGGACCTACGAGCAGTACTTC.